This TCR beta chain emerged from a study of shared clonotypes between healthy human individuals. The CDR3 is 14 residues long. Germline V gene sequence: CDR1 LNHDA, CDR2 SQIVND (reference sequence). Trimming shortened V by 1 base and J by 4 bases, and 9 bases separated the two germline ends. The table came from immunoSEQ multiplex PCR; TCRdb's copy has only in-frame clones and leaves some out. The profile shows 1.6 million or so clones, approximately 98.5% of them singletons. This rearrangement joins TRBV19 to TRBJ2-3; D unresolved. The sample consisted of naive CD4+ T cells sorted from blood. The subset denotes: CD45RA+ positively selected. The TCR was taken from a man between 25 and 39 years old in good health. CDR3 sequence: CASSIGALADTQYF. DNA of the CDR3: TGTGCCAGTAGTATAGGCGCGCTTGCAGATACGCAGTATTTT.